The source of this TCR beta chain is a study of shared clonotypes between healthy human individuals (dated by TCRdb to 2018 to 2021). Regarding the study in general: The cohort comprised two women and three men aged 18 to 49 years. For each donor, three plates each were used for CD4 naive and CD4 memory, two plates were used for CD8 naive, and one plate was used for CD8 memory. To estimate repertoire size and how much clonotypes are shared between individuals, the study performed deep sequencing of blood TCR repertoires from about five healthy adults. Libraries were prepared and TCR repertoires were sequenced by different laboratories using diverse techniques, in order to increase sequencing depth and limit assay-specific biases. Per donor, leukapheresis produced somewhere between about 0.94 and 9 billion PBMCs. What the work shows at the level of the full study, not this receptor alone: Pairwise subsampling indicated that sequencing depth was expected to affect the degree of clonotype sharing among donors. Rarefaction of sorted-subset datasets indicated incomplete sequencing despite the large sequencing depth. Estimated clonotype richness was generally larger for naive than for memory subsets. Higher generation probabilities were observed for clonotypes shared by all four sorted-subset donors than for non-shared clonotypes. When several donors were compared, the shared fraction of clonotypes was about 5.4% for naive CD4, about 4% for naive CD8, 2% to 2.5% for memory CD4, and 0.35% to 0.4% for memory CD8. The genetic and exposure-history diversity represented was limited by the small number of donors. Only blood was sampled, and tissue TCR repertoires likely differ from those in blood.

Comment on this clone: Its antigen is still unknown. No much larger clonotype is one base removed from it; base qualities were not supplied.

The CDR3 starts with the cysteine, ends with the phenylalanine, and has 14 residues. Of all the DNA, just the CDR3 is kept, 42 bases in frame from base 1. At the junction V is shortened by 2 bases and J by 6 bases, with 13 bases in between. The germline V gene provides CDR1 MNHNS and CDR2 SASEGT. Using the deep immunoSEQ assay, TCR CDR3 regions were amplified from genomic DNA by multiplex PCR. Genomic DNA extracted from each cell subset was distributed evenly over all wells of several immunoSEQ 96-well plates, and each plate served as one replicate. For sorted subsets, each replicate PCR was loaded with about 0.2 ug genomic DNA, equivalent to about 33,000 T cell genomes. Purified libraries were quantified with a Qubit 3.0 fluorometer, sized on a Bioanalyzer 2100, and re-quantified with the KAPA Library Quantification kit. Every immunoSEQ 96-well plate was sequenced on a dedicated single-read 150-cycle Illumina NextSeq 550 flow cell. From the authors' description of their analysis: The immunoSEQ output contained only junctional sequences without quality scores, so filtering could not match that applied to full-length reads. Sequences were annotated with PyIR, a Python wrapper for IgBLAST v1.9, and V/J genes and CDR3 were assigned using IMGT germline references. Reads with weak V/J assignments (E-value above 1e-6), missing CDR3, stop codons, out-of-frame junctions, or ambiguous translated residues were removed. A V3J clonotype was defined by an identical inferred V gene, J gene, and CDR3 amino acid sequence. To compute the percentage overlap between repertoires, the number of shared unique clonotypes was divided by the size of the smaller repertoire. RTK rarefaction, the Chao1 estimator, and Recon v2.1 estimates of unobserved clonotypes were used to assess repertoire richness. For all TCRbeta clonotypes obtained by the gDNA method from a few donors, generation probabilities were computed with OLGA. TCRdb's version of the immuneACCESS table is confined to in-frame rearrangements and falls short of the full clone set. An unresolved V gene accounts for under half of the shortfall where checked; the remainder is of unknown origin. The V and J calls and the clone size are those of that table, but D and trimming were determined from the DNA. Present in this sample are about 960,000 clones, approximately 80% of which were seen just once. Of the sample, about 1.5% is held by the ten largest clones.

The donors were healthy, HIV-negative adults with no recently reported acute infections or vaccinations. Every donor was a Caucasian adult residing in Nashville, Tennessee, USA. CD4+ T cells were enriched by magnetic negative selection, after which naive cells were positively selected on CD45RA and the negative fraction was taken as the memory subset. Blood was obtained by leukapheresis, after which PBMCs were separated by Ficoll-Histopaque density gradient centrifugation and cryopreserved in liquid nitrogen vapor phase. Analytical flow cytometry was used to check the purity and quantity of every magnetically sorted T cell population. Each sorted fraction had its genomic DNA isolated and then quantified by UV absorbance on a Nanodrop 2000c.

Sequenced: memory CD4+ T cells sorted from blood. The label giving this sample's cell subset or site can be read as: CD45RA-negative fraction. This clonotype was obtained from a man between 18 and 35 years old in good health. The sequence links TRBV6-1 to TRBJ1-1; the D gene cannot be named for sure. The sequenced DNA is TGTGCCAGCAGTGAAAAGCGTAGGGTGGCTGAAGCTTTCTTT. Its translation reads: CASSEKRRVAEAFF.